The 5 T cell receptor beta chains listed next were all sequenced from one sample in a study of shared clonotypes between healthy human individuals. Clones were read by immunoSEQ multiplex PCR, and TCRdb kept only the in-frame ones, dropping some. The sample lists roughly 1,500,000 clones, roughly 98.5% occurring once. Source material: naive CD4+ T cells sorted from blood. Subset meaning: CD45RA+ positively selected. Receptors were obtained from a man between 25 and 39 years old in good health.

V and J are TRBV28 and TRBJ1-5; perhaps TRBD1 as D (5 bases). Per germline, CDR1 MDHEN and CDR2 SYDVKM. This CDR3 is built from 12 residues. V lost 10 bases to trimming and J lost 2 bases, with 9 bases between them. The CDR3 DNA is TGTGCCAAAATACAGGGCAATCAGCCCCAGCATTTT. Its protein product is CAKIQGNQPQHF. The full variable domain, in which reference TRBV28 and TRBJ1-5 provide the parts outside the CDR3, is DVKVTQSSRYLVKRTGEKVFLECVQDMDHENMFWYRQDPGLGLRLIYFSYDVKMKEKGDIPEGYSVSREKKERFSLILESASTNQTSMYLCAKIQGNQPQHFGDGTRLSIL.

This clone was found once. This chain connects TRBV10-1 to TRBJ2-1; 7 bases are shared with TRBD2. The CDR3 consists of 15 residues. Germline CDR1 is WNHNN and CDR2 is SYGVQD (reference sequence). Unmatched junction bases numbered 7, after V lost 3 bases and J lost 5 bases. Here the CDR3 DNA reads TGCGCCAGCAGTGATGGGGGGGGTTGGGACAATGAGCAGTTCTTC. Amino acids: CASSDGGGWDNEQFF.

The chain is built from TRBV28 and TRBJ1-4; 12 nucleotides match TRBD1. V lost 2 bases, J lost 8 bases, and 6 bases stayed unmatched. CDR1 MDHEN and CDR2 SYDVKM come from the germline V gene. This CDR3 has 16 amino acids. The CDR3 bases are TGTGCCAGCAGTTTACTGAAGGGGACAGGGGGCGAAAAACTGTTTTTT. The encoded protein is CASSLLKGTGGEKLFF.

The DNA for the CDR3 is TGTGCCAGCAGCCTAACGCAGGGCCTAGCCTACGAGCAGTACTTC. This encodes CASSLTQGLAYEQYF. The chain links TRBV7-9 to TRBJ2-7, with a tentative D call TRBD1 (5 bases). The CDR3 is 15 residues long. Trimming removed 5 bases at V and 2 bases at J, with 16 bases between. Germline V CDR1 and CDR2: SEHNR, FQNEAQ (reference sequence).

The chain is built from TRBV6-1 and TRBJ2-5, with TRBD2 matching over 7 bases. V trimming: 2 bases; J trimming: 4 bases; junction bases outside the gene matches: 7. This CDR3 has 15 amino acids. Germline V gene lookup returns CDR1 MNHNS and CDR2 SASEGT. The CDR3 DNA reads TGTGCCAGCAGTGAATCGGGGGGAGGCGGAGAGACCCAGTACTTC. Translated, it gives CASSESGGGGETQYF.